The 14 T cell receptor beta chains given below trace back to one sample, sequenced in a study of response to subunit inactivated influenza vaccine. TCRdb called the RT-PCR reads again in MiXCR, with one record for every CDR3 protein. The sample yields hundreds of thousands of distinct CDR3 sequences, around 15% seen once. Sequencing was performed on PBMCs from blood, taken approximately 15 days before vaccination. The receptor set was obtained from a man aged 50-59 years who received an inactivated influenza vaccine.

The chain employs TRBV7-2 and TRBJ1-1; the D gene is possibly TRBD1 (6 bases). This CDR3 is 15 amino acids long. Germline values: CDR1 SGHTA, CDR2 FQGNSA. V was trimmed by 3 bases and J by 2 bases, leaving 13 bases between them. CDR3 loop: CASSLGPRGNTEAFF. CDR3 DNA: TGTGCCAGCAGCTTGGGTCCCAGGGGAAACACTGAAGCTTTCTTT.

This clonotype has a handful of counts. The rearrangement uses TRBV7-2 and TRBJ2-7; 8 bases are a match to TRBD1. V gave up 5 bases and J gave up 2 bases; unmatched junction bases: 5. Germline CDR1 is SGHTA and CDR2 is FQGNSA. This CDR3 is 14 amino acids long. The CDR3 loop reads CASSKLTGAYEQYF. CDR3 DNA sequence: TGTGCCAGCAGCAAATTGACAGGGGCCTACGAGCAGTACTTC.

This clonotype came up a few times. This rearrangement joins TRBV27 to TRBJ2-5, with 8 bases fitting TRBD1. Germline CDR1 and CDR2: MNHEY and SMNVEV (reference sequence). CDR3 length: 14 residues. The V gene end was trimmed by 5 bases and the J gene end by 5 bases; junction bases not matched to a gene: 7. CDR3 bases: TGTGCCAGCAGTACAAGACAGGGGAGGGAGACCCAGTACTTC. Protein: CASSTRQGRETQYF.

The chain has TRBV7-9 and TRBJ2-1, with 7 bases fitting TRBD1. The CDR3 runs to 16 residues. Germline CDR1 and CDR2: SEHNR and FQNEAQ (reference sequence). V was clipped by 5 bases and J by 5 bases; unmatched bases: 12. CDR3 region: CASSHNRGRTHNEQFF. The DNA of the CDR3 is TGTGCCAGCAGCCACAACAGGGGCCGAACTCACAATGAGCAGTTCTTC.

This clonotype was seen only a few times. Its ends do not fully match the called genes, so a read error is possible. The chain couples TRBV7-7 to TRBJ2-2, with D tentatively TRBD1 (5 bases). Per the germline V gene, CDR1 is SSHAT and CDR2 is FNYEAQ (reference sequence). The CDR3 extends over 13 amino acids. CDR3 sequence reads: CASSSPGRGELFF. Written as DNA, the CDR3 is TGTGCTAGCAGCTCTCCAGGGCGAGGGGAGCTGTTTTTT.

The rearrangement uses TRBV3-1 and TRBJ2-1, with D possibly being TRBD2 (5 bases). V dropped 5 bases and J dropped 15 bases, with 17 bases sitting between them. The CDR3 is made up of 12 amino acids. Germline V lookup: CDR1 LGHDT, CDR2 YNNKEL (reference sequence). CDR3 sequence: CASSIGRLGLFF. The CDR3 DNA reads as TGTGCCAGCAGCATAGGTCGGCTAGGACTGTTCTTC.

Only a few counts were recorded for this clonotype. The chain is built from TRBV2 and TRBJ2-1, with 13 positions matching TRBD2. Germline V gives CDR1 SNHLY, CDR2 FYNNEI. CDR3 size: 19 residues. The ends lost 2 bases at V and 0 bases at J; junction bases unmatched: 7. The CDR3 sequence: CASSESGTSGKSSYNEQFF. CDR3 DNA: TGTGCCAGCAGTGAATCCGGGACTAGCGGGAAGAGCTCCTACAATGAGCAGTTCTTC.

The chain joins TRBV5-6 to TRBJ2-7; tentatively, D is TRBD1 (6 bases). CDR3 length: 13 residues. The germline V and J ends were trimmed by 4 bases and 7 bases, with 15 bases remaining between them. The germline V gene has CDR1 SGHDT and CDR2 YYEEEE. The CDR3: CASSPVWGREQYF. CDR3 DNA: TGTGCCAGCAGCCCTGTCTGGGGGCGAGAGCAGTACTTC.

V and J are TRBV20-1 and TRBJ2-6; D is unresolved. Germline assignment: CDR1 DFQATT and CDR2 SNEGSKA (reference sequence). CDR3 length equals 12 residues. Trimming left V 7 bases short and J 2 bases short, with 6 bases between. The CDR3 DNA reads TGCAGTGGGTCGACTGGGGCCAACGTCCTGACTTTC. This translates into CSGSTGANVLTF.

This clonotype was seen many times. The gene calls are TRBV7-9 and TRBJ2-2; unclear D gene. Trimming stripped 1 base from V and 0 bases from J, with 9 bases between. Germline CDR1 reads SEHNR; CDR2 reads FQNEAQ (reference sequence). CDR3 length: 16 residues. The CDR3 DNA reads TGTGCCAGCAGCTTAGTCGGCCATGCGAACACCGGGGAGCTGTTTTTT. Protein product: CASSLVGHANTGELFF.

The V gene is TRBV30, the J gene TRBJ2-7, with unresolved D. The V gene lost 6 bases and the J gene lost 0 bases, with 12 bases spanning the gap. CDR3 length: 13 residues. The germline CDR1 and CDR2 sequences are GTSNPN and SVGIG (reference sequence). DNA of the CDR3: TGTGCCTGTGACACGGTTAGCTCCTACGAGCAGTACTTC. It yields the protein CACDTVSSYEQYF.

A few counts support this clonotype. V and J are TRBV3-1 and TRBJ2-3, with a weak D call TRBD2 (6 bases). Looked up from germline, CDR1 is LGHDT and CDR2 is YNNKEL (reference sequence). The CDR3 totals 16 residues. The V end was cut by 0 bases, the J end by 3 bases, with 13 bases between. The CDR3 here is CASSQEFRESTDTQYF. The CDR3 nucleotides are TGTGCCAGCAGCCAAGAATTCCGGGAGTCGACAGATACGCAGTATTTT.

V gene TRBV5-1 combines with J gene TRBJ2-7, with 9 bases that match TRBD2. After removal of 0 bases from V and 5 bases from J, the junction contained 9 bases not matched to a gene. The germline V gene has CDR1 SGHRS and CDR2 YFSETQ. The length of the CDR3 is 16 residues. Written as DNA, the CDR3 is TGCGCCAGCAGCTTGGCAGCCCGCGCTAGCGGGAACGAGCAGTACTTC. Its translation: CASSLAARASGNEQYF.

J is TRBJ2-1 and V is TRBV7-9, with D possibly being TRBD1 (6 bases). There are 14 residues in the CDR3. Trimming stripped 2 bases from V and 7 bases from J, with 12 bases between. From germline, CDR1 is SEHNR and CDR2 FQNEAQ (reference sequence). The CDR3 protein is CASSLPQGRNEQFF. The DNA of the CDR3 is TGTGCCAGCAGCTTACCGCAGGGGCGGAATGAGCAGTTCTTC.